The 30 T cell receptor beta chains below all came from one sample that was sequenced in a study of shared clonotypes between healthy human individuals. The table came from immunoSEQ multiplex PCR; TCRdb's copy has only in-frame clones and leaves some out. The profile shows approximately 2.5 million clones, 80% to 95% of them singletons. The sample taken for sequencing was naive CD4+ T cells from PBMCs. Noted subset: CD45RA+ positively selected. Receptors originate from a man younger than 30 in good health. Some clones in this sample may be carry-over from other donors' samples.

The chain is built from TRBV28 and TRBJ1-1; possibly TRBD1 for D (5 bases). Germline V gives CDR1 MDHEN, CDR2 SYDVKM. The CDR3 runs 14 residues. V gave up 7 bases and J gave up 1 base, with 13 bases separating them. The DNA of the CDR3 is TGTGCCAGCACCTTGGGGGGAACGAACACTGAAGCTTTCTTT. Translating it yields CASTLGGTNTEAFF.

In the case of this clone: A junction boundary mismatches the germline segment, possibly from a read error. This chain connects TRBV5-6 to TRBJ2-1; 11 bases align to TRBD1. The CDR3 runs 15 residues. Germline V gene sequence: CDR1 SGHDT, CDR2 YYEEEE. The CDR3 sequence: CASSQGQGAWYPTVF. DNA for the CDR3: TGTGCCAGCAGCCAAGGACAGGGGGCCTGGTACCCGACGGTCTTC.

CDR3 sequence reads: CASRALRDEKLFF. The CDR3 nucleotides read TGTGCCAGTAGGGCCCTTCGGGATGAAAAACTGTTTTTT. The chain carries TRBV19 and TRBJ1-4; no clear D gene. V lost 6 bases, J lost 6 bases, and 11 bases lay in between. CDR1 is LNHDA, CDR2 SQIVND, per germline (reference sequence). This CDR3 region has 13 residues.

Comment on this clone: At the DNA level, this CDR3 is encoded by other sequences in the same sample as well. V and J are TRBV15 and TRBJ2-7; tentative D call: TRBD1 (5 bases). Trimming removed 8 bases from V and 0 bases from J, with 11 bases in between. From germline, CDR1 is LNHNV and CDR2 YYDKDF (reference sequence). The CDR3 totals 13 residues. The CDR3 region has the DNA TGTGCCACCTCCAGGGATTCCTCCTACGAGCAGTACTTC. Residues: CATSRDSSYEQYF.

This clone has a single count. The J gene is TRBJ2-3, the V gene TRBV4-3; TRBD2 matches 7 bases. The J segment lost 2 bases and the V segment lost 0 bases, leaving 5 bases of the junction unmatched. Germline-derived CDR1 and CDR2 are LGHNA and YSLEER. This CDR3 has 16 residues. This CDR3 is CASSQDVGGPTDTQYF. The CDR3 DNA sequence: TGCGCCAGCAGCCAAGACGTGGGAGGGCCCACAGATACGCAGTATTTT.

V is TRBV18 and J is TRBJ2-5, with 11 bases matching TRBD1. The CDR3 is made up of 15 amino acids. The V gene end was trimmed by 6 bases and the J gene end by 5 bases; junction bases not matched to a gene: 8. Germline CDR1 is KGHSH and CDR2 is LQKENI. The CDR3 sequence is CASSPGTGGFETQYF. CDR3 sequence (DNA): TGTGCCAGCTCGCCCGGGACAGGGGGTTTTGAGACCCAGTACTTC.

This clone was recorded a few times. V gene TRBV7-3 combines with J gene TRBJ1-1; 7 bases are shared with TRBD1. The CDR3 extends over 14 amino acids. Per germline, CDR1 SGHTA and CDR2 FQGTGA. V was pared by 5 bases and J by 5 bases, with 8 bases of the junction left unmatched. For the CDR3, the DNA is TGTGCCAGCAGCGCCCGACAGGGTGGGACTGAAGCTTTCTTT. It yields the protein CASSARQGGTEAFF.

As to this clone: Other nucleotide sequences in the sample specify the same CDR3. V and J are TRBV18 and TRBJ2-7; D is undetermined. V was shortened by 3 bases and J by 4 bases, with 4 bases between the two germline ends. CDR3 size: 11 residues. Germline V gives CDR1 KGHSH, CDR2 LQKENI. The CDR3 spells CASSPQYEQYF. CDR3 DNA sequence: TGTGCCAGCTCACCGCAGTACGAGCAGTACTTC.

The chain is built from TRBV5-4 and TRBJ1-4; D might be TRBD1 (5 bases). Trimming took off 4 bases at V and 4 bases at J, with 14 bases between the two ends. The CDR3 spans 15 residues. Germline V gene sequence: CDR1 SGHNT, CDR2 YYREEE (reference sequence). CDR3 in DNA: TGTGCCAGCAGCGTGTTCGACAGCTTTAATGAAAAACTGTTTTTT. Translation: CASSVFDSFNEKLFF.

This clone was observed a single time. V gene TRBV5-6 combines with J gene TRBJ1-2, with D uncertain. Germline CDR1 reads SGHDT; CDR2 reads YYEEEE. Deletions cut 0 bases from V and 5 bases from J, with 14 bases between. This CDR3 region has 15 residues. CDR3 residues: CASSLVGGDVYGYTF. The CDR3 DNA sequence: TGTGCCAGCAGCTTGGTCGGCGGAGACGTTTATGGCTACACCTTC.

This chain uses TRBV28 with TRBJ1-2, with D maybe TRBD1 (5 bases). CDR1 and CDR2 from the germline V gene are MDHEN and SYDVKM. Trimming took 3 bases from V and 4 from J, leaving 12 bases between them. CDR3 length: 14 amino acids. For the CDR3, the DNA is TGTGCCAGCAGTTTGAGGACACACTCCTATGGCTACACCTTC. Its translation is CASSLRTHSYGYTF.

The chain recombines TRBV11-1 with TRBJ1-2; the D gene is possibly TRBD1 (5 bases). The V gene's germline CDR1 is SGHAT and CDR2 FQDESV (reference sequence). This CDR3 is 12 amino acids long. V dropped 5 bases and J dropped 9 bases, with 13 bases sitting between them. The CDR3 here is CASSPGLGRYTF. As DNA, the CDR3 is TGTGCCAGCAGCCCAGGCCTGGGGCGCTACACCTTC. Together with reference TRBV11-1 and TRBJ1-2, the CDR3 gives the full variable domain: EAEVAQSPRYKITEKSQAVAFWCDPISGHATLYWYRQILGQGPELLVQFQDESVVDDSQLPKDRFSAERLKGVDSTLKIQPAELGDSAMYLCASSPGLGRYTFGSGTRLTVV.

The chain links TRBV10-1 to TRBJ2-7; D gene uncertain. The CDR3 spans 13 residues. CDR1 is WNHNN and CDR2 is SYGVQD in the germline V gene (reference sequence). V was shortened by 5 bases and J by 6 bases, with 14 bases between the two germline ends. The CDR3 is CASSLLLHGEQYF. As DNA, the CDR3 is TGCGCCAGCAGTTTACTGCTCCATGGCGAGCAGTACTTC.

Worth noting for this clone: The same CDR3 is also encoded by other DNA sequences in this sample. The chain joins TRBV28 to TRBJ1-1, with 9 bases identical to TRBD1. With V trimmed by 4 bases and J by 8 bases, 17 bases remained unmatched. The CDR3 covers 17 residues. Germline V CDR1 and CDR2: MDHEN, SYDVKM. CDR3 region: CASSSSLQQGARTEAFF. As DNA, the CDR3 is TGTGCCAGCAGTTCGTCCCTCCAACAGGGGGCTCGAACCGAAGCTTTCTTT.

This clone was detected only once. The chain employs TRBV28 and TRBJ1-2, with 8 positions matching TRBD1. The CDR3 consists of 15 residues. Trimming cost V 3 bases and J 8 bases; bases outside gene matches: 11. Germline V gene lookup returns CDR1 MDHEN and CDR2 SYDVKM. CDR3: CASSLPRQGREGYTF. CDR3 nucleotides: TGTGCCAGCAGTTTGCCCCGACAGGGGCGGGAGGGCTACACCTTC.

The V gene is TRBV11-3, the J gene TRBJ2-2; D is unresolved. V lost 3 bases and J 6 bases, leaving 11 bases between the germline ends. CDR1 is SGHNT, CDR2 YENEEA, per germline. CDR3 length: 14 amino acids. CDR3 protein: CASSLGNWPGELFF. The CDR3 region has the DNA TGTGCCAGCAGCTTGGGGAATTGGCCCGGGGAGCTGTTTTTT.

This clone was counted a few times. The V and J genes are TRBV4-1 and TRBJ1-5; 7 nucleotides match TRBD1. V lost 1 base to trimming and J lost 1 base; unmatched junction nucleotides: 4. Per germline, CDR1 MGHRA and CDR2 YSYEKL. This CDR3 contains 16 residues. Written as DNA, the CDR3 is TGCGCCAGCAGCCAAGGACAGGGTTCCAGCAATCAGCCCCAGCATTTT. The encoded protein is CASSQGQGSSNQPQHF.

The V call is TRBV5-1, the J call TRBJ2-5; D is possibly TRBD2 (5 bases). V lost 0 bases to trimming and J lost 5 bases, with 14 bases between them. The CDR3 extends over 15 amino acids. Germline lookup yields CDR1 SGHRS and CDR2 YFSETQ. The DNA of the CDR3 is TGCGCCAGCAGCTTGGGTGCGGGCCGTGGGGAGACCCAGTACTTC. This gives the protein CASSLGAGRGETQYF.

This rearrangement joins TRBV28 to TRBJ1-5; D might be TRBD1 (6 bases). Germline V CDR1 and CDR2: MDHEN, SYDVKM. The CDR3 contains 15 residues. V was pared by 1 base and J by 5 bases, with 12 bases between. CDR3 DNA sequence: TGTGCCAGCAGTTTATACCCAGGGGCGGATCAGCCCCAGCATTTT. As protein: CASSLYPGADQPQHF.

The V and J genes are TRBV5-1 and TRBJ1-1; D not resolved. There are 13 residues in the CDR3. CDR1 is SGHRS and CDR2 is YFSETQ in the germline V gene. V gave up 0 bases and J gave up 8 bases, with 11 bases separating them. CDR3 bases: TGCGCCAGCAGCTTGGCCGTGACACAAGAAGCTTTCTTT. Amino acid sequence: CASSLAVTQEAFF.

This chain uses TRBV27 with TRBJ1-2; D remains unclear. The CDR3 is made up of 15 amino acids. V was pared by 2 bases and J by 4 bases, with 14 bases between. CDR1 MNHEY and CDR2 SMNVEV come from the germline V gene (reference sequence). CDR3 loop: CASSLDQTRGYGYTF. As DNA, the CDR3 is TGTGCCAGCAGTTTAGACCAAACGCGGGGCTATGGCTACACCTTC.

The rearrangement links TRBV7-9 to TRBJ1-3; D is possibly TRBD1 (6 bases). There are 15 residues in the CDR3. Germline CDR1 reads SEHNR; CDR2 reads FQNEAQ (reference sequence). Trimming took off 5 bases at V and 2 bases at J, with 13 bases between the two ends. CDR3 in amino acids: CASSPSGATGNTIYF. In DNA form, the CDR3 reads TGTGCCAGCAGCCCCTCGGGGGCGACTGGAAACACCATATATTTT.

This rearrangement joins TRBV29-1 to TRBJ2-5, with TRBD2 matching 7 bases. Germline CDR1 and CDR2: SQVTM and ANQGSEA. The CDR3 covers 16 residues. The ends lost 3 bases at V and 4 bases at J; junction bases unmatched: 14. The DNA for the CDR3 is TGCAGCGTTGAGCGAATGCGAGGCGGGAGAACAGAGACCCAGTACTTC. Amino acids: CSVERMRGGRTETQYF.

This clone was recorded once. In nucleotides, the CDR3 is TGTGCCAGCAGTTCACAGGGGGGGAGTAAGGCTAGCGGTTGGGGCATTCAGTACTTC. Its protein is CASSSQGGSKASGWGIQYF. The chain combines TRBV28 with TRBJ2-4; perhaps TRBD1 as D (8 bases). V was clipped by 4 bases and J by 9 bases, with 31 bases between them. This CDR3 comprises 19 residues. Germline CDR1 and CDR2: MDHEN and SYDVKM.

The chain recombines TRBV7-2 with TRBJ2-2, with 9 positions matching TRBD2. Trimming took 1 base from V and 6 from J; bases not matched to a gene: 6. The germline V gene has CDR1 SGHTA and CDR2 FQGNSA. The CDR3 totals 16 residues. The chain's CDR3 is CASSLVVQRGAGELFF. CDR3 coding DNA: TGTGCCAGCAGCTTAGTGGTACAGCGGGGGGCCGGGGAGCTGTTTTTT.

The genes are TRBV5-1 and TRBJ2-5; tentative D call: TRBD2 (5 bases). CDR1 SGHRS and CDR2 YFSETQ come from the germline V gene. V lost 4 bases to trimming and J lost 3 bases, with 13 bases between them. This CDR3 contains 14 residues. CDR3 in amino acids: CASSRRTAKETQYF. CDR3 in DNA: TGCGCCAGCAGCCGGAGGACGGCCAAAGAGACCCAGTACTTC.

Details on this clone: This CDR3 is also generated by other DNA sequences in the sample. V usage is TRBV5-1 and J usage is TRBJ1-2; TRBD1 might be the D (5 bases). Germline V CDR1 and CDR2: SGHRS, YFSETQ. V was trimmed by 0 bases and J by 7 bases, leaving 13 bases between them. The CDR3 contains 14 residues. The CDR3 nucleotides are TGCGCCAGCAGCTTGGAGGGACGGGGTGGTGGCTACACCTTC. Its protein is CASSLEGRGGGYTF.

The CDR3 nucleotides read TGTGCCAGCAGTTACTCCGCTAGGACTAGCGGCTACGAGCAGTACTTC. Residues: CASSYSARTSGYEQYF. The chain carries TRBV6-5 and TRBJ2-7; 10 bases line up with TRBD2. Germline values: CDR1 MNHEY, CDR2 SVGAGI. The CDR3 is made up of 16 amino acids. The V and J ends lost 0 bases and 3 bases, in that order; junction bases with no gene match: 5.

The chain has TRBV27 and TRBJ2-6; D gene ambiguous. V lost 11 bases and J lost 0, with 14 bases in between. The germline gives CDR1 MNHEY, CDR2 SMNVEV (reference sequence). The CDR3 consists of 15 residues. The CDR3 coding sequence is TGTGCCTGCGCGGAGTTCATCTCTGGGGCCAACGTCCTGACTTTC. Protein product: CACAEFISGANVLTF.

The CDR3 sequence: CASSSSTFRVGVTF. In nucleotides, the CDR3 is TGTGCCAGCAGTTCCTCGACCTTTAGGGTTGGGGTGACTTTC. The J gene is TRBJ2-6, the V gene TRBV6-5; no definite D call. In germline, CDR1 is MNHEY, CDR2 SVGAGI. CDR3 size: 14 residues. V was trimmed by 4 bases and J by 17 bases, leaving 21 bases between them.